These T cell receptor beta chains were read from a single sample in a study of T cell responses to AZD1222 COVID-19 vaccine. Sequencing used immunoSEQ multiplex PCR; TCRdb keeps in-frame clones, though not all of them. This sample has 100,000 to 150,000 clones, with approximately 86% found just once. Sequenced material: peripheral blood, taken on day 0 of AZD1222 vaccination. The source of these receptors is an adult in good health. Both conserved end residues are part of each CDR3. The D gene is left open where the match is weak. For some rows the clone size is stated as once, few or many, or as a class when expanded; others skip it.

d_gene: TRBD2
j_gene: TRBJ2-3
v_gene: TRBV24-1
abundance: .
CDR3nt: TGTGCCACCAGTATGAAGCGGGGGCGGGTAGATACGCAGTATTTT
CDR3aa: CATSMKRGRVDTQYF

d_gene: .
j_gene: TRBJ1-6
v_gene: TRBV7-9
abundance: .
CDR3nt: TGTGCCAGCAGCTTAGATCAGGGATCTTCACCCCTCCACTTT
CDR3aa: CASSLDQGSSPLHF

d_gene: .
j_gene: TRBJ2-1
v_gene: TRBV28
abundance: .
CDR3nt: TGTGCCAGCAGTTTTTGGCCGAATGAGCAGTTCTTC
CDR3aa: CASSFWPNEQFF

d_gene: .
j_gene: TRBJ1-5
v_gene: TRBV10-3
abundance: .
CDR3nt: TGTGCCATCAGTCACAGGGATGATCAGCCCCAGCATTTT
CDR3aa: CAISHRDDQPQHF

d_gene: TRBD2
j_gene: TRBJ2-7
v_gene: TRBV6-5
abundance: .
CDR3nt: TGTGCCAGCAGCGGACCGGGACTACCACAGGAGCAGTACTTC
CDR3aa: CASSGPGLPQEQYF

d_gene: TRBD2
j_gene: TRBJ2-1
v_gene: TRBV19
abundance: .
CDR3nt: TGTGCCAGTAATTCAGGGGCTAGCGGGGGGCCCTACAATGAGCAGTTCTTC
CDR3aa: CASNSGASGGPYNEQFF

d_gene: TRBD1
j_gene: TRBJ1-2
v_gene: TRBV12-5
abundance: .
CDR3nt: TGTGCTAGTGGCGACAGGGGAGTTGGCTACACCTTC
CDR3aa: CASGDRGVGYTF

d_gene: .
j_gene: TRBJ2-4
v_gene: TRBV29-1
abundance: .
CDR3nt: TGCAGCGTCGCCGTCCAGGGAGAGGGGTACATTCAGTACTTC
CDR3aa: CSVAVQGEGYIQYF

d_gene: .
j_gene: TRBJ2-3
v_gene: TRBV30
abundance: .
CDR3nt: TGTGCCTGGAGTGTAGGCCTAGTTGGCGGGGCAGATACGCAGTATTTT
CDR3aa: CAWSVGLVGGADTQYF

d_gene: TRBD1
j_gene: TRBJ1-4
v_gene: TRBV6-1
abundance: .
CDR3nt: TGTGCCAGCAGTGGGTGGACAGGACAGATACCAAGGCGTGAAAAACTGTTTTTT
CDR3aa: CASSGWTGQIPRREKLFF

d_gene: .
j_gene: TRBJ1-6
v_gene: TRBV7-9
abundance: once
CDR3nt: TGTGCCAGCAGCTTAGAAAATAATTCACCCCTCCACTTT
CDR3aa: CASSLENNSPLHF

d_gene: .
j_gene: TRBJ1-1
v_gene: TRBV7-8
abundance: .
CDR3nt: TGTGCCAGCAGCTTAGACAGGGCTGAAGCTTTCTTT
CDR3aa: CASSLDRAEAFF

d_gene: .
j_gene: TRBJ2-2
v_gene: TRBV12-3/TRBV12-4
abundance: .
CDR3nt: TGTGCCAGCAGTTACTCCGGGGAGCTGTTTTTT
CDR3aa: CASSYSGELFF

d_gene: TRBD2
j_gene: TRBJ2-7
v_gene: TRBV7-9
abundance: .
CDR3nt: TGTGCCAGCAGCGGTAGCGGGACCAACTACGAGCAGTACTTC
CDR3aa: CASSGSGTNYEQYF

d_gene: TRBD1
j_gene: TRBJ2-7
v_gene: TRBV19
abundance: .
CDR3nt: TGTGCCAGTAGTATATCCTACAGGGGAGACCCCTACGAGCAGTACTTC
CDR3aa: CASSISYRGDPYEQYF

d_gene: TRBD1
j_gene: TRBJ2-1
v_gene: TRBV7-9
abundance: .
CDR3nt: TGTGCCAGCAGCCTCCGACAGGGGGCCGATGAAGAGCAGTTCTTC
CDR3aa: CASSLRQGADEEQFF

d_gene: .
j_gene: TRBJ1-5
v_gene: TRBV2
abundance: .
CDR3nt: TGTGCCAGCAACCCCAGGGTTAGCAATCAGCCCCAGCATTTT
CDR3aa: CASNPRVSNQPQHF

d_gene: .
j_gene: TRBJ1-5
v_gene: TRBV30
abundance: .
CDR3nt: TGTGCCTGGAGTGAGGCAGACCTTAGCAATCAGCCCCAGCATTTT
CDR3aa: CAWSEADLSNQPQHF

d_gene: .
j_gene: TRBJ1-4
v_gene: TRBV5-1
abundance: .
CDR3nt: TGCGCCAGCAGCCCGGGACACACGTCAACTAATGAAAAACTGTTTTTT
CDR3aa: CASSPGHTSTNEKLFF

d_gene: .
j_gene: TRBJ1-2
v_gene: TRBV28
abundance: .
CDR3nt: TGTGCCAGCAGTCCCGGGAGCCAGCGAGGCTACACCTTC
CDR3aa: CASSPGSQRGYTF

d_gene: .
j_gene: TRBJ1-2
v_gene: TRBV5-4
abundance: .
CDR3nt: TGTGCCAGCAGCCTGGGGCGGGGTTCCTATGGCTACACCTTC
CDR3aa: CASSLGRGSYGYTF

d_gene: .
j_gene: TRBJ2-3
v_gene: TRBV13
abundance: once
CDR3nt: TGTGCCAGCAGCTTCGGGGGCGCAGATACGCAGTATTTT
CDR3aa: CASSFGGADTQYF

d_gene: .
j_gene: TRBJ2-7
v_gene: TRBV10-3
abundance: .
CDR3nt: TGTGCCATCAGCTTCGACATCTCCTACGAGCAGTACTTC
CDR3aa: CAISFDISYEQYF